This T cell receptor beta chain was found in a study of cytomegalovirus exposure and HLA in healthy donors. Study results and caveats: The study labeled under 200 TCR beta chains cytomegalovirus-associated. The classifier was said to identify cytomegalovirus status with high specificity and sensitivity. Most TCR sequences showed up rarely, but some public TCRs showed up in many donors.

Per germline, CDR1 SGHVS and CDR2 FNYEAQ. V was pared by 1 base and J by 0 bases, with 13 bases between. The CDR3 is 17 amino acids. This clone appeared once. The target antigen is unknown. PCR used 60 Vbeta primers and 13 Jbeta primers. Repertoires were generated with immunoSEQ multiplex PCR, while TCRdb's copy carries only in-frame clones and drops some. This repertoire shows about 150,000 clones, 60% to 80% found once; its top ten account for around 13%. The sequenced sample consisted of PBMCs. The receptor comes from a man aged 25 to 40 in good health and CMV-seropositive. The rearrangement joins TRBV7-6 to TRBJ1-3; D possibly corresponds to TRBD1 (5 bases). The CDR3 coding sequence is TGTGCCAGCAGCTTAGTGGCAACGGGGGGCTCTGGAAACACCATATATTTT. Translation gives CASSLVATGGSGNTIYF.